This TCR beta chain was found in a study of technical replicates of blood from a few donors. Clones were read by immunoSEQ multiplex PCR, and TCRdb kept only the in-frame ones, dropping some. The table has under 95,000 clones, roughly 94% seen once. Per germline, CDR1 SGHTS and CDR2 YDEGEE. V lost 0 bases to trimming and J lost 3 bases, with 16 bases between them. CDR3 length equals 16 residues. The clonotype was recovered from a human donor in good health. The sample was T cells isolated from PBMCs. V is TRBV5-8 and J is TRBJ2-7; D possibly corresponds to TRBD2 (6 bases). In DNA, the CDR3 is TGTGCCAGCAGCTTGGTATGGGGGGAAGGAAACTACGAGCAGTACTTC. Translated, it gives CASSLVWGEGNYEQYF. Filled out from reference TRBV5-8 and TRBJ2-7, the complete variable domain reads EAGVTQSPTHLIKTRGQQATLRCSPISGHTSVYWYQQALGLGLQFLLWYDEGEERNRGNFPPRFSGRQFPNYSSELNVNALELEDSALYLCASSLVWGEGNYEQYFGPGTRLTVT.